These T cell receptor beta chains were read from a single sample in a study of a mutant IDH1 vaccine in newly diagnosed glioma. Their cognate antigens are unknown. Sequencing used immunoSEQ multiplex PCR; TCRdb keeps in-frame clones, though not all of them. In the table there are over 35,000 clones, about nine tenths of which are singletons. Sequences were derived from PBMCs, sampled from a glioma patient whose treatment included an IDH1 peptide vaccine. These receptors all come from a man between 50 and 59 years old with glioma. The CDR3 runs from the conserved cysteine through the conserved F or W. The D gene is left open where the match is weak. Size is stated for part of the rows, as once, few or many counts, or as a class when the clone is expanded.

TRBV6-4	TRBD1	15	TRBJ2-2	once	CASSEGQGDTGELFF	TGTGCCAGCAGTGAGGGACAGGGCGACACCGGGGAGCTGTTTTTT
TRBV14	-	15	TRBJ1-2	-	CASSQKHYQDYGYTF	TGTGCCAGCAGCCAAAAACACTACCAAGACTATGGCTACACCTTC
TRBV9	-	15	TRBJ1-2	few	CASSSPSQGAYGYTF	TGTGCCAGCAGCTCCCCCTCGCAGGGAGCCTATGGCTACACCTTC
TRBV28	-	14	TRBJ2-5	-	CASSFPGSQETQYF	TGTGCCAGCAGCTTTCCCGGGTCTCAAGAGACCCAGTACTTC
TRBV5-4	-	15	TRBJ2-2	-	CASTPGQGHTGELFF	TGTGCCAGCACCCCCGGGCAGGGTCACACCGGGGAGCTGTTTTTT
TRBV10-3	-	13	TRBJ1-5	-	CAIKEQQNQPQHF	TGTGCCATCAAGGAACAGCAAAATCAGCCCCAGCATTTT
TRBV4-3	-	16	TRBJ2-4	once	CASSQDGSGAIDIQYF	TGCGCCAGCAGCCAAGATGGCTCAGGGGCTATCGACATTCAGTACTTC
TRBV11-2	-	13	TRBJ2-2	-	CASSLQGSGELFF	TGTGCCAGCAGCTTACAGGGATCCGGGGAGCTGTTTTTT
TRBV5-6	-	13	TRBJ2-7	-	CASSLDTVYEQYF	TGTGCCAGCAGCTTGGACACAGTCTACGAGCAGTACTTC
TRBV19	-	13	TRBJ1-1	-	CASSGPRNTEAFF	TGTGCCAGTAGCGGTCCCCGTAACACTGAAGCTTTCTTT
TRBV20-1	-	11	TRBJ2-3	-	CSARDSATQYF	TGCAGTGCTAGAGACTCGGCAACGCAGTATTTT
TRBV18	-	14	TRBJ2-3	-	CASSPPGFPDTQYF	TGTGCCAGCTCACCACCGGGGTTTCCAGATACGCAGTATTTT
TRBV7-3	-	15	TRBJ2-7	-	CASSLGSGAAYEQYF	TGTGCCAGCAGCTTAGGATCGGGGGCGGCCTACGAGCAGTACTTC
TRBV15	-	15	TRBJ1-1	-	CATSREKRMNTEAFF	TGTGCCACCAGCAGAGAAAAGAGGATGAACACTGAAGCTTTCTTT
TRBV28	-	15	TRBJ1-2	-	CASTQGAGLGYGYTF	TGTGCCAGCACCCAAGGGGCAGGGTTAGGCTATGGCTACACCTTC
TRBV29-1	-	10	TRBJ2-1	-	CSAQYNEQFF	TGCAGCGCACAGTACAATGAGCAGTTCTTC
TRBV2	-	14	TRBJ1-5	-	CASSEETVNQPQHF	TGTGCCAGCAGTGAGGAGACAGTGAATCAGCCCCAGCATTTT
TRBV28	TRBD1	13	TRBJ1-4	-	CASSTGTGTELFF	TGTGCCAGCAGTACCGGGACAGGGACAGAACTGTTTTTT